This passage covers 17 T cell receptor beta chains from one sample sequenced in a study of blood T cell repertoires in COVID-19 (dated by TCRdb to the early 2020s). Receptors were amplified or captured by the immunoSEQ multiplex PCR assay. TCRdb carries this immuneACCESS record with in-frame sequences only. Its versions omit some clonotypes, under half of them owing to an unresolved V gene in the studies checked, with the rest unexplained. Here the sample has 150,000 to 200,000 clones; more than 75% occur a single time. The top ten constitute roughly a sixth of the sample. Material: PBMCs or T cells enriched from blood (not recorded which). Every receptor here comes from a woman aged 45-65 years with acute COVID-19.

V is TRBV7-2 and J is TRBJ2-2; D is unclear. CDR3 length: 13 residues. Trimming stripped 2 bases from V and 5 bases from J, with 6 bases between. Germline loops: CDR1 SGHTA, CDR2 FQGNSA. CDR3: CASSLQTTGELFF. In DNA form, the CDR3 reads TGTGCCAGCAGCTTACAGACAACCGGGGAGCTGTTTTTT.

V usage is TRBV3-1 (or the pseudogene TRBV3-2) and J usage is TRBJ1-1; no definite D call. Trimming stripped 3 bases from V and 6 bases from J, with 14 bases between. Germline V gene data show CDR1 as LGHDT and CDR2 as YNNKEL (reference sequence). The CDR3 runs to 14 residues. The CDR3 spells CASSQEIPGSEAFF. DNA of the CDR3: TGTGCCAGCAGCCAGGAAATCCCCGGGTCTGAAGCTTTCTTT.

This sequence joins TRBV5-1 and TRBJ1-6; TRBD1 matches 7 bases. With V trimmed by 4 bases and J by 6 bases, 10 bases remained unmatched. The CDR3 totals 16 residues. The V gene's germline CDR1 is SGHRS and CDR2 YFSETQ. The DNA of the CDR3 is TGCGCCAGCAGCCTGCGGGACAGCCAACTTAATTCACCCCTCCACTTT. It yields the protein CASSLRDSQLNSPLHF.

The gene calls are TRBV5-6 and TRBJ2-7; the D is unclear. V was clipped by 4 bases and J by 2 bases, with 7 bases between them. The length of the CDR3 is 12 residues. Looked up from germline, CDR1 is SGHDT and CDR2 is YYEEEE. CDR3 nucleotide sequence: TGTGCCAGCAGCCTAGGAGCCTACGAGCAGTACGTC. Translated, it gives CASSLGAYEQYV.

The rearrangement links TRBV7-2 to TRBJ1-1, with D tentatively TRBD1 (6 bases). Between the trimmed V and J ends, which lost 5 bases and 0 bases, there was a span of 16 bases. Germline V gene lookup returns CDR1 SGHTA and CDR2 FQGNSA. There are 16 residues in the CDR3. CDR3 coding DNA: TGTGCCAGCAGCATTAAAACGGGACATCTGAACACTGAAGCTTTCTTT. Its translation: CASSIKTGHLNTEAFF.

The rearrangement links TRBV6-2 or TRBV6-3 to TRBJ1-1; D may be TRBD1 (6 bases). CDR1 and CDR2 (germline): MNHEY, SVGEGT. V lost 4 bases and J 5 bases, leaving 14 bases between the germline ends. The CDR3 contains 14 residues. The CDR3 nucleotides are TGTGCCAGCAGTTCCACACAGGGTGGTACTGAAGCTTTCTTT. Amino acid sequence: CASSSTQGGTEAFF.

In its sample, this clone was seen a few times. The chain joins TRBV5-1 to TRBJ2-2; possibly TRBD1 for D (5 bases). The germline gives CDR1 SGHRS, CDR2 YFSETQ. The V and J ends lost 1 base and 1 base respectively, with 11 bases between them. The CDR3 covers 16 residues. CDR3 sequence reads: CASSLSGSENTGELFF. In DNA, the CDR3 is TGCGCCAGCAGCTTGTCAGGGTCGGAGAACACCGGGGAGCTGTTTTTT. The full variable domain, with the rest looked up from reference TRBV5-1 and TRBJ2-2, is KAGVTQTPRYLIKTRGQQVTLSCSPISGHRSVSWYQQTPGQGLQFLFEYFSETQRNKGNFPGRFSGRQFSNSRSEMNVSTLELGDSALYLCASSLSGSENTGELFFGEGSRLTVL.

The V and J genes are TRBV7-8 and TRBJ1-4; 8 bases are shared with TRBD1. V dropped 3 bases and J dropped 7; count of bases not matched to a gene: 7. This CDR3 is 15 amino acids long. Germline CDR1 SGHVS, CDR2 FQNEAQ. CDR3 region: CASSFRTGTGEKLFF. The CDR3 coding sequence is TGTGCCAGCAGCTTCCGGACAGGGACGGGTGAAAAACTGTTTTTT.

The J gene is TRBJ1-2, the V gene TRBV6-5, with 9 nucleotides matching TRBD1. The CDR3 has 15 amino acids. Per the germline V gene, CDR1 is MNHEY and CDR2 is SVGAGI. The J segment lost 7 bases and the V segment lost 3 bases, leaving 9 bases of the junction unmatched. This CDR3 is CASSYSAGTGSGYTF. Written as DNA, the CDR3 is TGTGCCAGCAGTTATAGCGCCGGGACAGGGTCTGGCTACACCTTC.

The chain recombines TRBV11-2 with TRBJ1-2, with 9 bases aligning to TRBD1. There are 14 residues in the CDR3. Looked up from germline, CDR1 is SGHAT and CDR2 is FQNNGV. V was clipped by 5 bases and J by 8 bases; unmatched bases: 9. DNA for the CDR3: TGTGCCAGCAGCCCTGGACAGGGGCAAGGGGGCTACACCTTC. Protein sequence: CASSPGQGQGGYTF.

This sequence joins TRBV6-5 and TRBJ2-7, with D tentatively TRBD2 (6 bases). Germline loops: CDR1 MNHEY, CDR2 SVGAGI. The ends were cut back, 2 bases at V and 7 bases at J, with 21 bases in the middle. CDR3 length: 16 amino acids. DNA of the CDR3: TGTGCCAGCAGTTACCTATACCCCCCCAGGGCGGGGGAGCAGTACGTC. Protein sequence: CASSYLYPPRAGEQYV.

The chain carries TRBV18 and TRBJ1-5; D gene unclear. CDR1 and CDR2 (germline): KGHSH, LQKENI. Trimming took off 3 bases at V and 3 bases at J, with 9 bases between the two ends. The CDR3 loop spans 14 amino acids. The CDR3 loop is CASSPGGYNQPQHF. The CDR3 bases are TGTGCCAGCTCACCTGGCGGGTACAATCAGCCCCAGCATTTT.

The rearrangement uses TRBV19 and TRBJ2-3; TRBD2 agrees at 8 bases. The germline V gene encodes CDR1 LNHDA and CDR2 SQIVND (reference sequence). The CDR3 is 20 amino acids. The J segment lost 1 base and the V segment lost 3 bases, leaving 18 bases of the junction unmatched. CDR3 in DNA: TGTGCCAGTAGTATCCCCCGGGGGGGCGCCGGGGCGCCGGGCACAGATACGCAGTATTTT. Translating gives CASSIPRGGAGAPGTDTQYF.

The chain uses TRBV7-3 and TRBJ2-2, with D perhaps TRBD2 (8 bases). Deletions cut 4 bases from V and 14 bases from J, with 23 bases between. This CDR3 spans 15 amino acids. Germline V gives CDR1 SGHTA, CDR2 FQGTGA. The CDR3 spells CASSSGLGGPLVLFF. For the CDR3, the DNA is TGTGCCAGCAGCTCGGGACTAGGGGGCCCCTTGGTACTGTTTTTT.

This chain's CDR3 is CASSQDLLNEQFF. The DNA for the CDR3 is TGTGCCAGCAGCCAAGACCTATTGAATGAGCAGTTCTTC. The chain employs TRBV3-1 (or the pseudogene TRBV3-2) and TRBJ2-1; the D is unclear. Trimming pared 0 bases from V and 7 bases from J, leaving 7 bases between. Germline-derived CDR1 and CDR2 are LGHDT and YNNKEL (reference sequence). CDR3 length: 13 residues.

The gene calls are TRBV7-2 and TRBJ2-5, with unresolved D. The CDR3 contains 14 residues. V lost 2 bases, J lost 5 bases, and 12 bases lay in between. Germline assignment: CDR1 SGHTA and CDR2 FQGNSA. The CDR3, as DNA: TGTGCCAGCAGCTTAAAGCCGGGTCCGGAGACCCAGTACTTC. Protein: CASSLKPGPETQYF.

The V call is TRBV9, the J call TRBJ2-5; D possibly corresponds to TRBD2 (6 bases). Trimming left V 3 bases short and J 0 bases short, with 15 bases between. CDR1 SGDLS and CDR2 YYNGEE come from the germline V gene. This CDR3 spans 16 amino acids. The CDR3 here is CASSASPGLNQETQYF. The DNA of the CDR3 is TGTGCCAGCAGCGCATCCCCGGGACTTAACCAAGAGACCCAGTACTTC.